This TCR beta chain was profiled in a study of OX40 agonist ivuxolimab in advanced cancers. About the study as a whole: Ivuxolimab, which targeted the costimulatory receptor OX40 (CD134), was an agonistic, fully human IgG2 monoclonal antibody. The paper describes the monotherapy dose-escalation part (N = 52 patients) of the phase I trial of ivuxolimab. Patients were allowed to have had prior anti-PD-1, anti-PD-L1 or anti-CTLA-4 therapy, and 40% of the dose-escalation patients had previously received checkpoint inhibitors. Peripheral TCRbeta sequencing aimed to test whether ivuxolimab altered TCR sequence diversity and caused clonal T-cell expansion. Intravenous ivuxolimab was administered to patients every 2 weeks at six dose levels: 0.01, 0.1, 0.3, 1.5, 3 and 10 mg/kg. Of the 50 or so patients in dose escalation, around 19 had hepatocellular carcinoma, approximately 15 had melanoma, 9 had renal cell carcinoma and 9 had head and neck cancer. In the dose-escalation cohort, approximately 80% of patients were male, and the mean age was 60 years with a range of roughly 20 to 85. Partial responses occurred in three dose-escalation patients: two with cutaneous melanoma and one with hepatocellular carcinoma.

Concerning this clone itself: Its cognate antigen has yet to be identified. Base-call qualities are not available, and no considerably larger clone is one nucleotide away.

A distance of 14 bases separates the germline ends of V and J, which lose 3 bases and 0 bases respectively. Its CDR3 holds 16 amino acids, cysteine through phenylalanine. Only the CDR3 region is kept as DNA, spanning 48 bases read in frame from base 1. The germline V gene provides CDR1 MNHNS and CDR2 SASEGT. Findings and caveats that apply to the study as a whole: Low levels of normalized T-cell clonal expansion were also shown by some nonresponding patients. After ivuxolimab, CD8+ T cells had more expanded clones than CD4+ T cells on average. At doses of 0.1 to 3.0 mg/kg, clonal expansion of both CD4+ and CD8+ blood T cells was observed from baseline to week 6. In the 0.1-3.0 mg/kg groups, partial responders had among the lowest normalized peripheral clonal expansion, particularly in CD8+ T cells. The antigen specificity of the peripheral T cells that underwent clonal expansion was not determined.

The trial excluded patients who had a history of autoimmune disease or who were on systemic immunosuppression. Peripheral blood for TCR sequencing was collected from all dose cohorts at baseline, on cycle 4 day 1, and on cycle 7 day 1. The samples were taken from a phase I, first-in-human, multicenter, open-label dose-escalation trial of ivuxolimab. Adults with locally advanced or metastatic head and neck squamous cell, hepatocellular, melanoma or renal cell carcinoma were enrolled in the trial. Before TCR sequencing, CD4+ T cells and CD8+ T cells from peripheral blood were sorted into separate populations. For sequencing of the TCRbeta CDR3 region, genomic DNA was extracted from the sorted cells. The immunoSEQ Assay was used for sequencing of TCRbeta CDR3 regions. TCRdb provides this immuneACCESS table in a form limited to in-frame rearrangements. Some clones are lacking; in checked studies, under half of them reflect an unresolved V gene, and why the rest are absent is not known. Here the sample has about 68,000 clones; over 75% occur a single time. Jointly, the top ten make up approximately 0.68% of the sample.

The chain was built from TRBV6-1 and TRBJ1-1, and the D gene may be TRBD1, 6 bases matching. Sequences were derived from CD4+ or CD8+ T cells sorted from blood, sampled in a trial of the OX40 agonist ivuxolimab. The sequence was collected from an adult with an advanced solid tumor such as melanoma, head and neck, liver or kidney cancer. The CDR3: CASSDRGGYMNTEAFF. The DNA sequence is given as TGTGCCAGCAGTGATAGGGGGGGATATATGAACACTGAAGCTTTCTTT.